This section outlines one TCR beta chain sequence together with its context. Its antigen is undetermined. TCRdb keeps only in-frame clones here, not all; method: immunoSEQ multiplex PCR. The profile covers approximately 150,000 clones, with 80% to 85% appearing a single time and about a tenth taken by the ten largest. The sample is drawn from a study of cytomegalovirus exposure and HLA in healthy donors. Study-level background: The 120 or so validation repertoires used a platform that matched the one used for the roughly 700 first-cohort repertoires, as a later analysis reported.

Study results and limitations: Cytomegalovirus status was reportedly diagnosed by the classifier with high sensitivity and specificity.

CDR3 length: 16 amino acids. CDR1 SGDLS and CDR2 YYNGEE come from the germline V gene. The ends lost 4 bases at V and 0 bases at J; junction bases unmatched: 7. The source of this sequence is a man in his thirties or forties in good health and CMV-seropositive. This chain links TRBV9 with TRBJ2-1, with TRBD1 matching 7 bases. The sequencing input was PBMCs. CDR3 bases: TGTGCCAGCAGCCCGAAGACAGGGAGCTCCTACAATGAGCAGTTCTTC. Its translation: CASSPKTGSSYNEQFF.